This entry concerns a single T cell receptor beta chain. Its cognate antigen is unknown. This entry is derived from a study of T cell repertoires in cytomegalovirus infection. The wider study: Based on public TCR beta signatures, there were indications of CMV infection and of a matching HLA type. Study findings and constraints: Ex vivo, HLA-C-restricted CMV-specific TCR beta clonotypes prevailed over the rest of the response. Carriers of CMV plus the relevant HLA were identified by cumulative public TCR beta family frequency.

TCRdb fed the reads into MiXCR, producing one record per CDR3 protein. Altogether roughly 230,000 distinct CDR3 sequences are present, roughly 20% being singletons, with the ten largest covering 15% to 20%. The CDR3 consists of 12 residues. CDR1 is SQVTM, CDR2 ANQGSEA, per germline. V was trimmed by 4 bases and J by 5 bases, leaving 9 bases between them. The J gene is TRBJ2-1, the V gene TRBV29-1; D possibly uses TRBD1 or TRBD2 (5 bases each). Sequenced sample: CD8+ T cells from PBMCs. This TCR derives from a human donor in good health (CMV status not recorded). Some clones in this sample may be carry-over from other donors' samples. The CDR3 protein is CSVVTGHNEQFF. CDR3 sequence (DNA): TGCAGCGTTGTTACGGGGCACAATGAGCAGTTCTTC.